This TCR beta chain was identified in a study of blood T cell repertoires in COVID-19. Germline CDR1 reads SGHTA; CDR2 reads FQGTGA. CDR3 size: 13 residues. V lost 3 bases to trimming and J lost 5 bases, with 10 bases between them. Libraries were prepared by immunoSEQ multiplex PCR; TCRdb keeps only in-frame clonotypes and omits some of them. The table has around 170,000 clones, less than 85% seen once. Material: PBMCs or T cells enriched from blood (not recorded which). The rearrangement uses TRBV7-3 and TRBJ2-5, with D possibly TRBD2 on 6 matching bases. The sequence came from a man aged 50-60 years who had recovered from COVID-19. The CDR3, as DNA: TGTGCCAGCAGCTTCCGCCGGGGGGAGACCCAGTACTTC. Amino acid sequence: CASSFRRGETQYF.